A single sample is the source of the 14 T cell receptor beta chains below, sequenced in a study of T cell clones after liver transplantation. Method: immunoSEQ multiplex PCR; TCRdb's copy keeps in-frame clones and lacks some. The data show over 100,000 clones, 82% seen once. Specimen: CD4+ T cells from blood, collected before liver transplant. These receptors were obtained from a human donor who received a liver transplant.

The CDR3 DNA reads TGTGCCAGCAGCGGAGCGGGACGGACCACCGGGGAGCTGTTTTTT. This gives the protein CASSGAGRTTGELFF. The chain links TRBV27 to TRBJ2-2; 7 nucleotides line up with TRBD2. V lost 6 bases and J lost 4; bases outside the gene matches: 8. The CDR3 has 15 amino acids. Germline CDR1 MNHEY, CDR2 SMNVEV (reference sequence).

The chain recombines TRBV19 with TRBJ1-1; the D gene is possibly TRBD1 (5 bases). This CDR3 has 14 amino acids. Germline V CDR1 and CDR2: LNHDA, SQIVND (reference sequence). V was trimmed by 4 bases and J by 2 bases, leaving 11 bases between them. CDR3 sequence reads: CASSTDRDNTEAFF. The DNA of the CDR3 is TGTGCCAGTAGTACGGACCGGGACAACACTGAAGCTTTCTTT.

The sample holds one count of this clone. The rearrangement joins TRBV28 to TRBJ1-1, with TRBD1 identical over 7 bases. With 6 bases clipped from V and 7 bases from J, the junction kept 11 bases outside the gene matches. The germline CDR1 and CDR2 sequences are MDHEN and SYDVKM. The CDR3 covers 14 residues. The CDR3 sequence: CASRTGQTFHEAFF. The CDR3 DNA follows: TGTGCCAGCAGGACGGGACAGACATTCCATGAAGCTTTCTTT.

This chain uses TRBV27 with TRBJ2-7; D possibly corresponds to TRBD2 (6 bases). Trimming shortened V by 6 bases and J by 2 bases, and 17 bases separated the two germline ends. The CDR3 contains 15 residues. Per the germline V gene, CDR1 is MNHEY and CDR2 is SMNVEV (reference sequence). CDR3 amino acids: CASRPGLTLPYEQYF. The CDR3 nucleotides read TGTGCCAGCAGACCGGGACTCACACTTCCCTACGAGCAGTACTTC.

This clone was detected once. CDR3 loop: CASSDPGHYYEQYF. CDR3 nucleotides: TGTGCCAGCAGTGACCCTGGACACTACTACGAGCAGTACTTC. J is TRBJ2-7 and V is TRBV25-1, with D tentatively TRBD1 (5 bases). V dropped 3 bases and J dropped 3 bases, with 12 bases sitting between them. The CDR3 length is 14 residues. CDR1 is MGHDK, CDR2 SYGVNS, per germline.

In nucleotides, the CDR3 is TGTGCCAGCAGCCCGACGAATCTAGAGACCCAGTACTTC. Translation: CASSPTNLETQYF. V and J are TRBV11-3 and TRBJ2-5; D uncertain. The CDR3 extends over 13 amino acids. CDR1 is SGHNT, CDR2 YENEEA, per germline. V shed 5 bases and J shed 4 bases, with 11 bases lying between them. Complete variable domain (other parts from reference TRBV11-3 and TRBJ2-5): EAGVVQSPRYKIIEKKQPVAFWCNPISGHNTLYWYLQNLGQGPELLIRYENEEAVDDSQLPKDRFSAERLKGVDSTLKIQPAELGDSAVYLCASSPTNLETQYFGPGTRLLVL.

The chain links TRBV5-4 to TRBJ2-7, with 9 bases fitting TRBD1. The CDR3 length is 15 residues. With V trimmed by 4 bases and J by 6 bases, 11 bases remained unmatched. Germline assignment: CDR1 SGHNT and CDR2 YYREEE (reference sequence). This CDR3 reads CASSHAGTGLGEQYF. CDR3 DNA sequence: TGTGCCAGCAGCCACGCCGGGACAGGGTTGGGCGAGCAGTACTTC.

The chain joins TRBV23-1 to TRBJ1-5; D unresolved. TRBV23-1 is an ORF, with its function uncertain. The CDR3 loop spans 10 amino acids. V was cut by 11 bases and J by 5 bases, with 7 bases left in between. This CDR3 is CASGDQPQHF. The CDR3 DNA reads TGCGCCTCGGGTGATCAGCCCCAGCATTTT.

This rearrangement joins TRBV10-2 to TRBJ2-7; TRBD2 agrees at 7 bases. CDR1 and CDR2 from the germline V gene are WSHSY and SAAADI. The CDR3 spans 14 residues. V trimming: 5 bases; J trimming: 6 bases; junction bases outside the gene matches: 10. The CDR3 DNA is TGCGCCAGCAGTTCTACGGCGGGAGTTTCCGAGCAGTACTTC. This codes for CASSSTAGVSEQYF.

This clone was seen a few times. This chain uses TRBV4-2 with TRBJ1-6; D remains unclear. Germline V CDR1 and CDR2: LGHNA, YNFKEQ. Trimming removed 1 base at V and 6 bases at J, with 16 bases between. This CDR3 spans 17 amino acids. The CDR3 region is CASSQVPGSRANSPLHF. CDR3 sequence (DNA): TGTGCCAGCAGCCAAGTCCCCGGGAGTCGGGCTAATTCACCCCTCCACTTT.

This chain uses TRBV11-2 with TRBJ1-4, with 9 nucleotides matching TRBD1. The length of the CDR3 is 16 residues. The V gene end was trimmed by 5 bases and the J gene end by 7 bases; junction bases not matched to a gene: 11. Germline CDR1 reads SGHAT; CDR2 reads FQNNGV. The CDR3 nucleotides are TGTGCCAGCAGCCCACGGACAGGGGCAGAGGGTGAAAAACTGTTTTTT. As protein: CASSPRTGAEGEKLFF.

The V gene is TRBV7-6, the J gene TRBJ2-1, with D possibly matching TRBD1 (6 bases). Trimming removed 2 bases at V and 7 bases at J, with 9 bases between. The germline gives CDR1 SGHVS, CDR2 FNYEAQ. The CDR3 runs to 13 residues. The CDR3 DNA is TGTGCCAGCAGCTTAACGACAGGAAATGAGCAGTTCTTC. Translated, it gives CASSLTTGNEQFF. Based on the CDR3 plus reference TRBV7-6 and TRBJ2-1, the full variable domain is GAGVSQSPRYKVTKRGQDVALRCDPISGHVSLYWYRQALGQGPEFLTYFNYEAQQDKSGLPNDRFSAERPEGSISTLTIQRTEQRDSAMYRCASSLTTGNEQFFGPGTRLTVL.

The V gene is TRBV5-4, the J gene TRBJ1-2; 9 bases fit TRBD1. Germline trimming cut 5 bases from V and 4 bases from J; bases unmatched to any gene: 6. The CDR3 spans 14 residues. Germline V gene lookup returns CDR1 SGHNT and CDR2 YYREEE (reference sequence). CDR3 in amino acids: CASSRTGEVYGYTF. The CDR3 nucleotides are TGTGCCAGCAGTCGGACAGGGGAAGTCTATGGCTACACCTTC. The whole variable domain, filled in from reference TRBV5-4 and TRBJ1-2, reads ETGVTQSPTHLIKTRGQQVTLRCSSQSGHNTVSWYQQALGQGPQFIFQYYREEENGRGNFPPRFSGLQFPNYSSELNVNALELDDSALYLCASSRTGEVYGYTFGSGTRLTVV.

V usage is TRBV5-1 and J usage is TRBJ2-2, with D perhaps TRBD1 (5 bases). The V gene's germline CDR1 is SGHRS and CDR2 YFSETQ. The CDR3 totals 15 residues. The V end lost 0 bases, the J end lost 3 bases, and 9 bases lay between the germline ends. CDR3 bases: TGCGCCAGCAGCTTGGCCAAGGGGTACACCGGGGAGCTGTTTTTT. Its protein product is CASSLAKGYTGELFF.